The 4 T cell receptor beta chains below were found in one sample sequenced in a study of blood T cell repertoires in COVID-19. The repertoire was sequenced with immunoSEQ multiplex PCR; TCRdb's copy has only in-frame clones and lacks some. The repertoire consists of tens of thousands of clones, with approximately 89% occurring once and the leading ten covering less than 2.5%. The sequenced material came from peripheral blood. The receptors shown here come from a man aged 45-60 years with acute or convalescent COVID-19.

V usage is TRBV3-1 (or the pseudogene TRBV3-2) and J usage is TRBJ2-2, with 7 nucleotides matching TRBD1. The germline V gene encodes CDR1 LGHDT and CDR2 YNNKEL (reference sequence). J lost 4 bases, V lost 4 bases, and 9 bases had no gene match. This CDR3 contains 16 residues. The CDR3 DNA reads as TGTGCCAGCAGCCCGTGGACAGGTTCCACCACCGGGGAGCTGTTTTTT. Encoded protein: CASSPWTGSTTGELFF.

J is TRBJ1-5 and V is TRBV6-5, with D perhaps matching TRBD1 (6 bases). Germline V CDR1 and CDR2: MNHEY, SVGAGI. V was pared by 8 bases and J by 9 bases, with 20 bases between. The CDR3 has 14 residues. The CDR3 DNA reads as TGTGCCAGCCGACTCGACAGGTTATCATCGCCCCAGCATTTT. The encoded protein is CASRLDRLSSPQHF.

The rearrangement links TRBV9 to TRBJ2-3; D is unclear. Germline V gene data show CDR1 as SGDLS and CDR2 as YYNGEE. The CDR3 length is 13 residues. Trimming removed 1 base at V and 4 bases at J, with 7 bases between. CDR3 bases: TGTGCCAGCAGCGTATTAGAAGCAGATACGCAGTATTTT. It encodes CASSVLEADTQYF. The entire variable domain, with the rest obtained from reference TRBV9 and TRBJ2-3, is as follows: DSGVTQTPKHLITATGQRVTLRCSPRSGDLSVYWYQQSLDQGLQFLIQYYNGEERAKGNILERFSAQQFPDLHSELNLSSLELGDSALYFCASSVLEADTQYFGPGTRLTVL.

This clone was seen once. The rearrangement joins TRBV18 to TRBJ2-6; the D gene is possibly TRBD1 (7 bases). This CDR3 comprises 20 residues. The germline V gene has CDR1 KGHSH and CDR2 LQKENI. Trimming stripped 1 base from V and 2 bases from J, with 21 bases between. DNA for the CDR3: TGTGCCAGCTCACCACGACAGGGACTCCAGGGAACCCCTGGGGCCAACGTCCTGACTTTC. It yields the protein CASSPRQGLQGTPGANVLTF.